The rows below give T cell receptor beta chains drawn from one sample of a study of T cell responses to AZD1222 COVID-19 vaccine. Using immunoSEQ multiplex PCR, the repertoire was profiled, and TCRdb retains in-frame clones only, with some absent. The table records 180,000 or so clones, around 89% of them present only once. The sample consisted of peripheral blood, taken 28 days after the second AZD1222 dose. These receptors came from an adult who received the AZD1222 COVID-19 vaccine. The CDR3 runs from the conserved cysteine through the conserved F or W. Fields, in order: D gene, clone size, V gene, J gene, CDR3 protein, CDR3 DNA. D genes are given only for firm matches. Some rows have no size entry. The others give once, few or many, or a class for an expanded clone.

d_gene: .; abundance: .; v_gene: TRBV10-3; j_gene: TRBJ2-5; CDR3aa: CAISEFSTVRETQYF; CDR3nt: TGTGCCATCAGTGAGTTTTCAACGGTCAGGGAGACCCAGTACTTC
d_gene: TRBD1; abundance: .; v_gene: TRBV2; j_gene: TRBJ2-1; CDR3aa: CASRQGINEQFF; CDR3nt: TGTGCCAGTAGACAGGGGATCAATGAGCAGTTCTTC
d_gene: TRBD2; abundance: .; v_gene: TRBV27; j_gene: TRBJ2-2; CDR3aa: CASSFVAGGNTGELFF; CDR3nt: TGTGCCAGCAGTTTCGTAGCGGGAGGGAACACCGGGGAGCTGTTTTTT
d_gene: TRBD2; abundance: .; v_gene: TRBV2; j_gene: TRBJ2-7; CDR3aa: CASHTSGTTDEQYF; CDR3nt: TGTGCCAGCCATACTAGCGGGACGACCGACGAGCAGTACTTC
d_gene: TRBD2; abundance: once; v_gene: TRBV19; j_gene: TRBJ2-1; CDR3aa: CASSIGSSGNNEQFF; CDR3nt: TGTGCCAGTAGTATAGGTTCTAGCGGGAACAATGAGCAGTTCTTC
d_gene: .; abundance: .; v_gene: TRBV7-3; j_gene: TRBJ2-3; CDR3aa: CASSLNGHTDTQYF; CDR3nt: TGTGCCAGCAGCTTAAACGGCCACACAGATACGCAGTATTTT
d_gene: TRBD2; abundance: few; v_gene: TRBV5-1; j_gene: TRBJ2-1; CDR3aa: CASSLGLAGIYNEQFF; CDR3nt: TGCGCCAGCAGCTTAGGACTAGCGGGGATCTACAATGAGCAGTTCTTC
d_gene: TRBD2; abundance: .; v_gene: TRBV6-2/TRBV6-3; j_gene: TRBJ2-7; CDR3aa: CASSYRRERGEQYF; CDR3nt: TGTGCCAGCAGTTATCGGCGGGAGAGGGGCGAGCAGTACTTC
d_gene: TRBD1; abundance: .; v_gene: TRBV3-1/TRBV3-2; j_gene: TRBJ2-7; CDR3aa: CASSQGGQGLGEQYF; CDR3nt: TGTGCCAGCAGCCAAGGTGGACAGGGACTTGGCGAGCAGTACTTC
d_gene: .; abundance: .; v_gene: TRBV6-4; j_gene: TRBJ2-1; CDR3aa: CASSDVEVSSYNEQFF; CDR3nt: TGTGCCAGCAGTGACGTGGAAGTTAGCTCCTACAATGAGCAGTTCTTC
d_gene: TRBD2; abundance: .; v_gene: TRBV5-8; j_gene: TRBJ2-7; CDR3aa: CASSLEGLASYEQYF; CDR3nt: TGTGCCAGCAGCTTGGAGGGACTAGCGTCCTACGAGCAGTACTTC
d_gene: .; abundance: once; v_gene: TRBV24-1; j_gene: TRBJ2-7; CDR3aa: CATRSSSYEQYF; CDR3nt: TGTGCCACCAGGTCAAGCTCCTACGAGCAGTACTTC
d_gene: .; abundance: .; v_gene: TRBV19; j_gene: TRBJ2-3; CDR3aa: CASSISTDTQYF; CDR3nt: TGTGCCAGTAGTATTTCAACAGATACGCAGTATTTT
d_gene: .; abundance: .; v_gene: TRBV7-7; j_gene: TRBJ2-3; CDR3aa: CASSLGLAADTQYF; CDR3nt: TGTGCTAGCAGCTTAGGTTTGGCGGCAGATACGCAGTATTTT
d_gene: .; abundance: .; v_gene: TRBV5-1; j_gene: TRBJ1-1; CDR3aa: CASSLGWGALNTEAFF; CDR3nt: TGCGCCAGCAGCTTGGGGTGGGGGGCCCTGAACACTGAAGCTTTCTTT
d_gene: TRBD1; abundance: .; v_gene: TRBV6-5; j_gene: TRBJ1-4; CDR3aa: CASSYGGTGNEKLFF; CDR3nt: TGTGCCAGCAGTTACGGAGGGACAGGGAATGAAAAACTGTTTTTT
d_gene: .; abundance: .; v_gene: TRBV5-4; j_gene: TRBJ1-6; CDR3aa: CASSFFGREKNSPLHF; CDR3nt: TGTGCCAGCAGCTTTTTTGGCAGAGAAAAAAATTCACCCCTCCACTTT
d_gene: .; abundance: .; v_gene: TRBV2; j_gene: TRBJ1-1; CDR3aa: CASSPAPQGGEAFF; CDR3nt: TGTGCCAGCAGTCCGGCTCCCCAGGGCGGTGAAGCTTTCTTT
d_gene: .; abundance: .; v_gene: TRBV7-9; j_gene: TRBJ1-5; CDR3aa: CASSRVGLPQPQHF; CDR3nt: TGTGCCAGCAGCCGAGTGGGGTTGCCTCAGCCCCAGCATTTT
d_gene: .; abundance: .; v_gene: TRBV7-9; j_gene: TRBJ2-7; CDR3aa: CASSTQGLSYEQYF; CDR3nt: TGTGCCAGCAGCACACAGGGACTCTCCTACGAGCAGTACTTC
d_gene: .; abundance: .; v_gene: TRBV28; j_gene: TRBJ2-6; CDR3aa: CASSLYGDTSSGANVLTF; CDR3nt: TGTGCCAGCAGTTTATATGGGGACACTAGCTCTGGGGCCAACGTCCTGACTTTC
d_gene: .; abundance: .; v_gene: TRBV28; j_gene: TRBJ1-6; CDR3aa: CASSGRATNSPLHF; CDR3nt: TGTGCCAGCAGTGGACGGGCGACTAATTCACCCCTCCACTTT
d_gene: .; abundance: .; v_gene: TRBV3-1/TRBV3-2; j_gene: TRBJ2-7; CDR3aa: CASSQDKREQYF; CDR3nt: TGTGCCAGCAGCCAAGATAAAAGGGAGCAGTACTTC
d_gene: .; abundance: .; v_gene: TRBV2; j_gene: TRBJ2-5; CDR3aa: CASSSQRYQETQYF; CDR3nt: TGTGCCAGCAGTTCACAGCGGTACCAAGAGACCCAGTACTTC
d_gene: TRBD1; abundance: .; v_gene: TRBV16; j_gene: TRBJ1-4; CDR3aa: CASSLGQGANEKLFF; CDR3nt: TGTGCCAGCAGCCTCGGACAGGGGGCGAATGAAAAACTGTTTTTT
d_gene: .; abundance: few; v_gene: TRBV7-9; j_gene: TRBJ1-1; CDR3aa: CASSPTAGGEAFF; CDR3nt: TGTGCCAGCAGCCCCACGGCGGGGGGTGAAGCTTTCTTT
d_gene: .; abundance: .; v_gene: TRBV7-3; j_gene: TRBJ2-7; CDR3aa: CASSLRGDQWYF; CDR3nt: TGTGCCAGCAGCTTAAGGGGCGATCAGTGGTACTTC
d_gene: TRBD1; abundance: .; v_gene: TRBV6-5; j_gene: TRBJ1-2; CDR3aa: CASSSGTGGVGYTF; CDR3nt: TGTGCCAGCAGTTCCGGGACAGGGGGTGTGGGCTACACCTTC